This TCR beta chain was profiled in a study of response to subunit inactivated influenza vaccine. Points from the study as a whole: T cells newly recruited by each seasonal influenza vaccination are few, the authors suggested.

The CDR3 has 13 residues. CDR1 SNHLY and CDR2 FYNNEI come from the germline V gene. The trim removed 5 bases at V and 9 bases at J, leaving 7 bases unmatched. TCRdb processed the RT-PCR reads anew with MiXCR; each CDR3 protein has one entry. Here the sample spans about 180,000 distinct CDR3 sequences, 9.2% being singletons. This clonotype was seen a few times. What it binds is not known. The genes are TRBV2 and TRBJ2-5; 9 nucleotides agree with TRBD2. This receptor was identified in a man over 45 who received an inactivated influenza vaccine. This specimen was non-naive T cells sorted from PBMCs, taken on the day of vaccination. CDR3: CASSISGGTSQYF. CDR3 coding DNA: TGTGCCAGCAGTATAAGCGGGGGGACGTCCCAGTACTTC.